The clone carrying this T cell receptor (beta chain) was seen many times. The data were taken from a study of identical twins. Germline V gene lookup returns CDR1 DFQATT and CDR2 SNEGSKA (reference sequence). This CDR3 has 13 residues. The ends were cut back, 3 bases at V and 2 bases at J, with 10 bases in the middle. TCRdb called the 5' RACE reads again in MiXCR, with one record for every CDR3 protein. The data show about 720,000 distinct CDR3 sequences, with 8.5% to 9% seen just once and roughly 0.9% held by the top ten. These same records also appear under a second study, on yellow fever vaccine responses in identical twins.

The clonotype comes from a woman aged 18-35 years in good health. The chain recombines TRBV20-1 with TRBJ1-2; a weak D match, TRBD1 (6 bases). Sample: PBMCs. DNA of the CDR3: TGCAGTGCTAGCCTTGACAGGAACTATGGCTACACCTTC. Its translation: CSASLDRNYGYTF.